Presented here are 19 T cell receptor beta chains from one specimen sequenced in a study of memory CD4+ T cells and cytomegalovirus serostatus. Profiled with immunoSEQ multiplex PCR; TCRdb holds only in-frame clones, not every one. The sample records about 58,000 clones, about four fifths being singletons. The sort gate was single viable CD3+CD4+CD8-CD45RO+ cells for memory CD4+ T cells. Input material: memory CD4+ T cells from blood. These receptors were obtained from an adult in good health and CMV-seronegative. Some clones in this sample may be carry-over from other donors' samples.

CDR3 region: CASSGRGYEQYF. CDR3 nucleotide sequence: TGTGCCAGCTCCGGAAGGGGTTACGAGCAGTACTTC. The chain is built from TRBV18 and TRBJ2-7; tentatively, D is TRBD1 (5 bases). Germline lookup yields CDR1 KGHSH and CDR2 LQKENI. The V gene lost 6 bases and the J gene lost 4 bases, with 10 bases spanning the gap. The CDR3 runs 12 residues.

The chain links TRBV28 to TRBJ2-1; D gene ambiguous. In germline, CDR1 is MDHEN, CDR2 SYDVKM. CDR3 size: 13 residues. V was pared by 2 bases and J by 4 bases, with 6 bases between. The CDR3 coding sequence is TGTGCCAGCAGTTTAAGGCAATACAATGAGCAGTTCTTC. This gives the protein CASSLRQYNEQFF.

This clone has a handful of counts. The rearrangement joins TRBV10-2 to TRBJ2-2; 7 nucleotides line up with TRBD2. Per the germline V gene, CDR1 is WSHSY and CDR2 is SAAADI. The junction had 6 bases not matched to a gene; V was cut back by 9 bases and J by 2 bases. This CDR3 has 14 residues. This chain's CDR3 is CASKRDTNTGELFF. CDR3 in DNA: TGCGCCAGTAAGCGGGATACCAACACCGGGGAGCTGTTTTTT.

Turning to this clone: The junction departs from the called germline gene at one end, perhaps through a read error. The chain has TRBV29-1 and TRBJ2-1; either TRBD1 or TRBD2 may fit D (5 bases each). Germline V gene sequence: CDR1 SQVTM, CDR2 ANQGSEA. The CDR3 extends over 13 amino acids. Here the CDR3 DNA reads TGCAGCGTTGAAGATCGGGGCTACAATGAGCGGTTCTTC. Amino acid sequence: CSVEDRGYNERFF.

V is TRBV6-5 and J is TRBJ2-7; D unresolved. From germline, CDR1 is MNHEY and CDR2 SVGAGI. V was cut by 6 bases and J by 2 bases, with 17 bases left in between. The CDR3 has 15 residues. The CDR3 reads CASRHRPTSTYEQYF. As DNA, the CDR3 is TGTGCCAGCAGACACCGGCCCACCTCCACCTACGAGCAGTACTTC.

This rearrangement joins TRBV19 to TRBJ2-3; possibly TRBD2 for D (5 bases). Per the germline V gene, CDR1 is LNHDA and CDR2 is SQIVND (reference sequence). The CDR3 covers 14 residues. Trimming removed 10 bases from V and 4 bases from J, with 18 bases in between. DNA for the CDR3: TGTGCCACCCATCCTAGAGGGTTTTCAGATACGCAGTATTTT. This gives the protein CATHPRGFSDTQYF.

The chain couples TRBV18 to TRBJ2-1; D is unclear. Germline-derived CDR1 and CDR2 are KGHSH and LQKENI. Trimming left V 5 bases short and J 6 bases short, with 8 bases between. The CDR3 length is 12 residues. CDR3 coding DNA: TGTGCCAGCTCAAACTTTGTCAATGAGCAGTTCTTC. This codes for CASSNFVNEQFF.

V and J are TRBV19 and TRBJ1-1, with unresolved D. The germline V gene encodes CDR1 LNHDA and CDR2 SQIVND (reference sequence). The CDR3 length is 13 residues. Trimming removed 5 bases from V and 11 bases from J, with 18 bases in between. The CDR3 reads CASSLALSRGAFF. The CDR3 DNA is TGTGCCAGTAGTCTCGCGCTTTCACGTGGGGCTTTCTTT. The entire variable domain, with the rest obtained from reference TRBV19 and TRBJ1-1, is as follows: DGGITQSPKYLFRKEGQNVTLSCEQNLNHDAMYWYRQDPGQGLRLIYYSQIVNDFQKGDIAEGYSVSREKKESFPLTVTSAQKNPTAFYLCASSLALSRGAFFGQGTRLTVV.

The CDR3 reads CASSLTGTFNGYTF. CDR3 coding DNA: TGCGCCAGCAGCCTTACCGGGACGTTCAATGGCTACACCTTC. The chain uses TRBV4-3 and TRBJ1-2; tentative D call: TRBD1 (5 bases). This CDR3 has 14 amino acids. V was clipped by 4 bases and J by 6 bases, with 15 bases between them. From germline, CDR1 is LGHNA and CDR2 YSLEER.

This sequence joins TRBV6-6 and TRBJ1-1, with D maybe TRBD1 (5 bases). The germline gives CDR1 MNHNY, CDR2 SVGAGI (reference sequence). V shed 7 bases and J shed 6 bases, with 18 bases lying between them. The CDR3 contains 14 residues. The DNA for the CDR3 is TGTGCCAGCACTTCAAATCAGGGCAACTCTGAAGCTTTCTTT. Translated, it gives CASTSNQGNSEAFF.

The rearrangement links TRBV7-9 to TRBJ1-2, with unresolved D. Trimming shortened V by 2 bases and J by 4 bases, and 11 bases separated the two germline ends. Germline CDR1 SEHNR, CDR2 FQNEAQ (reference sequence). The CDR3 is made up of 14 amino acids. The CDR3 DNA sequence: TGTGCCAGCAGCTTAACGTCGACCGTCTATGGCTACACCTTC. Its protein product is CASSLTSTVYGYTF. The full variable domain, rest sourced from reference TRBV7-9 and TRBJ1-2, is DTGVSQNPRHKITKRGQNVTFRCDPISEHNRLYWYRQTLGQGPEFLTYFQNEAQLEKSRLLSDRFSAERPKGSFSTLEIQRTEQGDSAMYLCASSLTSTVYGYTFGSGTRLTVV.

The chain uses TRBV5-1 and TRBJ1-5; TRBD1 is a possible D gene (5 bases). CDR3 length: 15 amino acids. Germline V gene lookup returns CDR1 SGHRS and CDR2 YFSETQ. The V end lost 0 bases, the J end lost 7 bases, and 14 bases lay between the germline ends. CDR3 residues: CASSLVGTKGQPQHF. The CDR3 DNA is TGCGCCAGCAGCTTGGTCGGGACGAAAGGGCAGCCCCAGCATTTT.

The chain is built from TRBV28 and TRBJ2-1; 9 nucleotides align to TRBD2. The CDR3 loop spans 15 amino acids. CDR1 and CDR2 from the germline V gene are MDHEN and SYDVKM. Unmatched junction bases numbered 9, after V lost 6 bases and J lost 6 bases. This chain's CDR3 is CASSRPGLAPNEQFF. The CDR3 region has the DNA TGTGCCAGCAGCAGACCGGGACTAGCCCCCAATGAGCAGTTCTTC.

The chain has TRBV7-2 and TRBJ2-1; a weak D match, TRBD1 (7 bases). The germline gives CDR1 SGHTA, CDR2 FQGNSA. This CDR3 has 13 amino acids. Trimming stripped 8 bases from V and 8 bases from J, with 16 bases between. DNA for the CDR3: TGTGCCAGCTCTCCTCAGGGGGGATATGAGCAGTTCTTC. Translating it yields CASSPQGGYEQFF.

CDR3 in amino acids: CASRGTSVGEQYF. Here the CDR3 DNA reads TGCGCCAGCAGAGGGACTAGCGTGGGCGAGCAGTACTTC. This chain uses TRBV10-2 with TRBJ2-7; 10 nucleotides agree with TRBD2. This CDR3 contains 13 residues. Germline-derived CDR1 and CDR2 are WSHSY and SAAADI. V shed 6 bases and J 6 bases; nucleotides not matched to a gene: 5.

This rearrangement joins TRBV28 to TRBJ2-1, with 7 bases that match TRBD2. This CDR3 spans 15 amino acids. Germline CDR1 reads MDHEN; CDR2 reads SYDVKM. Trimming at V came to 7 bases and at J to 10 bases, leaving 16 bases not matched to a gene. CDR3 sequence reads: CASTSPRGTAREQFF. In DNA, the CDR3 is TGTGCCAGCACTAGTCCGCGGGGGACGGCGAGGGAGCAGTTCTTC.

The gene calls are TRBV5-1 and TRBJ1-1; D remains ambiguous. V lost 3 bases, J lost 1 base, and 13 bases lay in between. The germline V gene encodes CDR1 SGHRS and CDR2 YFSETQ. CDR3 length: 15 residues. The CDR3 bases are TGCGCCAGCAGCTGGTCGATTTCAGGGAACACTGAAGCTTTCTTT. It specifies CASSWSISGNTEAFF.

In DNA form, the CDR3 reads TGTGCCAGCAGCGCCTCGACTAGCGGATACATTCAGTACTTC. It is translated as CASSASTSGYIQYF. The chain uses TRBV11-2 and TRBJ2-4; 9 nucleotides line up with TRBD2. Germline assignment: CDR1 SGHAT and CDR2 FQNNGV. The ends lost 5 bases at V and 8 bases at J; junction bases unmatched: 7. This CDR3 has 14 amino acids.

V and J are TRBV7-2 and TRBJ2-7; D possibly corresponds to TRBD1 (5 bases). V lost 3 bases to trimming and J lost 7 bases, with 10 bases between them. The germline V gene encodes CDR1 SGHTA and CDR2 FQGNSA. There are 12 residues in the CDR3. The CDR3 protein is CASSFPGREQYF. The CDR3 bases are TGTGCCAGCAGCTTCCCAGGGCGTGAGCAGTACTTC.